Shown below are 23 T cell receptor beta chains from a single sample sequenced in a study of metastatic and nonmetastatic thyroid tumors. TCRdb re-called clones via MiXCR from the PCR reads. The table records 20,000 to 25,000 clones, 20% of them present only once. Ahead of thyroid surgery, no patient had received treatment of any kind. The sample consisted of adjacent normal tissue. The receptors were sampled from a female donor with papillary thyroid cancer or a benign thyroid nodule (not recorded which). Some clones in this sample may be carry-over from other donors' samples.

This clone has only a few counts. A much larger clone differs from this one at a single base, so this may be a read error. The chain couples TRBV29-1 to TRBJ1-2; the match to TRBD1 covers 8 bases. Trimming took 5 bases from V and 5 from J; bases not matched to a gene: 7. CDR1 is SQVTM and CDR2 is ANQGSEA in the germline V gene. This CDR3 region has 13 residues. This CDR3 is CSVSSGGAYGYTF. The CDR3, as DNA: TGCAGCGTTTCCTCAGGGGGCGCGTATGGCTACACCTTC.

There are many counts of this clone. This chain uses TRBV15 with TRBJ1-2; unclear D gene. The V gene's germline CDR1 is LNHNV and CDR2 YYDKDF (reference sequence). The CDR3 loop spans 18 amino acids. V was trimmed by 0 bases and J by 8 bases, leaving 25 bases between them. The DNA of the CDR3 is TGTGCCACCAGCAGAGATGTCGGGGTCCTTGGCGGCCTCTTAGGCTACACCTTC. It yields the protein CATSRDVGVLGGLLGYTF.

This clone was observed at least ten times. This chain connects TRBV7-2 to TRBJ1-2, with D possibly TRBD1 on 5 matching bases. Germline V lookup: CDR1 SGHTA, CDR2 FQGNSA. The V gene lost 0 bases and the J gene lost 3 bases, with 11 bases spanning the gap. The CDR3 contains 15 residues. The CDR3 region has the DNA TGTGCCAGCAGCTTAGCACGTAGGGGTCACTATGGCTACACCTTC. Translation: CASSLARRGHYGYTF.

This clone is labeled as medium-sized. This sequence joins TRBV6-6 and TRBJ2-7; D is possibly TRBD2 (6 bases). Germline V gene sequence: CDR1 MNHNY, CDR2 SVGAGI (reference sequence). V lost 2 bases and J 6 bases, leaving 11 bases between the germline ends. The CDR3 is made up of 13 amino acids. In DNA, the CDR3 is TGTGCCAGCAGTTACCTTGGGGGGATCGAGCAGTACTTC. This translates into CASSYLGGIEQYF.

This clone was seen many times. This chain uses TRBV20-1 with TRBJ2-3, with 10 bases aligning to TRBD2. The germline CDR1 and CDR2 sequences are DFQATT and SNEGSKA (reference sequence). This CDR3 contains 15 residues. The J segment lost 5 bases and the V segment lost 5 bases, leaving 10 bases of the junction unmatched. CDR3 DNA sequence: TGCAGTGCTGAATTAGCGGGAGGATGGGGAGATACGCAGTATTTT. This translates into CSAELAGGWGDTQYF.

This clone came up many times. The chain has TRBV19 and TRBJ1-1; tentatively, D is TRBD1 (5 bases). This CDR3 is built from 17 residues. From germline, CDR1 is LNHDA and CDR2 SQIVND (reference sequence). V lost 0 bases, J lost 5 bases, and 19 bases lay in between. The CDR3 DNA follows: TGTGCCAGTAGTATAGAGGCAACAGGAGCCCGGAGGACTGAAGCTTTCTTT. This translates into CASSIEATGARRTEAFF.

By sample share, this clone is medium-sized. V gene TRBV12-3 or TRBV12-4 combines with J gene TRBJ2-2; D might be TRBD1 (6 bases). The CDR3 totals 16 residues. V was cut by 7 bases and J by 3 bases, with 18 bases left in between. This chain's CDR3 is CASTLAGGAYTGELFF. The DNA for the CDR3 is TGTGCCAGCACCCTCGCTGGGGGCGCGTACACCGGGGAGCTGTTTTTT.

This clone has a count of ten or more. The CDR3 is CASSLTGGNTEAFF. For the CDR3, the DNA is TGTGCCAGCAGCCTCACGGGGGGGAACACTGAAGCTTTCTTT. The J gene is TRBJ1-1, the V gene TRBV7-3; tentatively, D is TRBD1 (5 bases). Trimming took 5 bases from V and 1 from J, leaving 11 bases between them. This CDR3 is built from 14 residues. Looked up from germline, CDR1 is SGHTA and CDR2 is FQGTGA.

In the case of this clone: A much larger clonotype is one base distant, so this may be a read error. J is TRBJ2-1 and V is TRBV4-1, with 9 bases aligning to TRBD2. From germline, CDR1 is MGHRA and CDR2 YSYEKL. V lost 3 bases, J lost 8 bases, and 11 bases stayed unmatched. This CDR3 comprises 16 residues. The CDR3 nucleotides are TGCGCCAGCAGCCAGGTAGGAGCGGGAGGCCACGATGAGCAGTTCTTC. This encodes CASSQVGAGGHDEQFF.

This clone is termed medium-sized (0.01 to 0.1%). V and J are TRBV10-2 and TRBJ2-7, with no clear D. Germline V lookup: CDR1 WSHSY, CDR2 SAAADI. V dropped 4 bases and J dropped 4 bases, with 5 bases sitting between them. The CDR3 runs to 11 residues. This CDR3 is CASSVRYEQYF. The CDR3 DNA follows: TGCGCCAGCAGTGTCCGTTACGAGCAGTACTTC.

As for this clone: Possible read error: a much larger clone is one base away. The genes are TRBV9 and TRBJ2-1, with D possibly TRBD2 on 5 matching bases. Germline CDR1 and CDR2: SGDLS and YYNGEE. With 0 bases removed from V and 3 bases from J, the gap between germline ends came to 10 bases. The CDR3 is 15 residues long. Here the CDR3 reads CASSVDEGVYNEQFF. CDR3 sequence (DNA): TGTGCCAGCAGCGTAGACGAGGGCGTCTACAATGAGCAGTTCTTC. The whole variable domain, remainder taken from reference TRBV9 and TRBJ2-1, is DSGVTQTPKHLITATGQRVTLRCSPRSGDLSVYWYQQSLDQGLQFLIQYYNGEERAKGNILERFSAQQFPDLHSELNLSSLELGDSALYFCASSVDEGVYNEQFFGPGTRLTVL.

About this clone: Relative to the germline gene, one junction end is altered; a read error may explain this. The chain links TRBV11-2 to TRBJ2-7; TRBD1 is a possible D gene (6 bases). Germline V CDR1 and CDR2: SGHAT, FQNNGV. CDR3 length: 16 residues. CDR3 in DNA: TGTGCCAGCAAACCGGGACATGGGGCGGCAGTCTACGAGCAGTGCTTC. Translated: CASKPGHGAAVYEQCF.

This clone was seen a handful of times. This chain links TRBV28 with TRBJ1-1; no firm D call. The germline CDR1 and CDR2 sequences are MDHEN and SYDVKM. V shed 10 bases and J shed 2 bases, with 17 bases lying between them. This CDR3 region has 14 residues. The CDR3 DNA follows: TGTGCCACCGGCCCGGGGAGACTCAACACTGAAGCTTTCTTT. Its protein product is CATGPGRLNTEAFF.

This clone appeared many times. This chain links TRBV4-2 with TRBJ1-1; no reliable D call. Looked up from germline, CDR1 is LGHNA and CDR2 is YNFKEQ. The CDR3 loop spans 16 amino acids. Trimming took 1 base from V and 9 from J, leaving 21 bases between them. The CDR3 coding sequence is TGTGCCAGCAGCCAAGGCGTCCAGCCAAGGGCCCCTAAAGCTTTCTTT. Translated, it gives CASSQGVQPRAPKAFF.

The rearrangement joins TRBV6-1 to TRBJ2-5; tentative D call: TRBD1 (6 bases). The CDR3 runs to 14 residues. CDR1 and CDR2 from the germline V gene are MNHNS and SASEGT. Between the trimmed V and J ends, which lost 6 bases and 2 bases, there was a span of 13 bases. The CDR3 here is CASRLTGGQETQYF. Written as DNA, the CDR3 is TGTGCCAGCAGATTGACAGGTGGACAAGAGACCCAGTACTTC.

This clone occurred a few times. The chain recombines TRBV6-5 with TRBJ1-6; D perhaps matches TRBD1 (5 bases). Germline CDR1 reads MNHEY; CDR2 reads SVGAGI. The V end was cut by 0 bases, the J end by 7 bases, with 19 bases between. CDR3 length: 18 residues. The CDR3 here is CASSYSTAGPSWNSPLHF. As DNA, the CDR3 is TGTGCCAGCAGTTACTCGACGGCAGGGCCCAGTTGGAATTCACCCCTCCACTTT.

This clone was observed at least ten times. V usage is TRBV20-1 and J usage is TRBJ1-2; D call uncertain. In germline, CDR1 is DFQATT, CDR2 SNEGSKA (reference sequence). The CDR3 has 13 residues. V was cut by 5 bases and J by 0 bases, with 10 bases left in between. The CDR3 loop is CSAPLSSNYGYTF. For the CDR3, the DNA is TGCAGTGCTCCACTCAGCTCTAACTATGGCTACACCTTC.

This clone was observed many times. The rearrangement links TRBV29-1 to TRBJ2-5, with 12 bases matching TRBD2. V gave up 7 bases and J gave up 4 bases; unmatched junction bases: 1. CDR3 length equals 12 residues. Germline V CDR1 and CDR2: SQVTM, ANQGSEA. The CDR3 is CSGLAGVETQYF. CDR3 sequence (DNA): TGCAGCGGACTAGCGGGAGTAGAGACCCAGTACTTC.

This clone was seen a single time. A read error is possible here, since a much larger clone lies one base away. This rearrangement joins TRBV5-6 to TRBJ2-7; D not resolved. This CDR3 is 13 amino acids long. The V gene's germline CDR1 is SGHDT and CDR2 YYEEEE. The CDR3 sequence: CAISLGSPNEQYF. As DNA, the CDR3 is TGTGCCATCAGCCTTGGTTCACCGAACGAGCAGTACTTC.

The CDR3 DNA reads TGCAGTGCCAGACCAAGGGGGGGCGAGCAGTACTTC. Translating it yields CSARPRGGEQYF. V usage is TRBV20-1 and J usage is TRBJ2-7; tentatively, D is TRBD2 (7 bases). Germline-derived CDR1 and CDR2 are DFQATT and SNEGSKA (reference sequence). The CDR3 is 12 amino acids. V was clipped by 6 bases and J by 6 bases, with 15 bases between them.

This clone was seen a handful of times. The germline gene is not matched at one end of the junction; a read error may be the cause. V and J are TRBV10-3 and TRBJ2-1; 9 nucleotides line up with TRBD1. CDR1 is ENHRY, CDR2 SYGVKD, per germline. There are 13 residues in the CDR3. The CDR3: CAISGGTGHEKFF. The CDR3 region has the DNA TGTGCCATCAGTGGGGGGACAGGGCATGAGAAGTTCTTC.

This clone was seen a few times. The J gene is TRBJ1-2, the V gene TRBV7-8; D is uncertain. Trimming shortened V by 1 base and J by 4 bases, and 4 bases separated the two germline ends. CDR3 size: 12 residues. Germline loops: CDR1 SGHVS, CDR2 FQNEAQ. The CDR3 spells CASSLGGYGYTF. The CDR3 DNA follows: TGTGCCAGCAGCTTAGGCGGCTATGGCTACACCTTC.

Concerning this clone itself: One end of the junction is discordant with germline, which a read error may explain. The CDR3 nucleotides are TGTGCCAGCAGCTTGGCGCACAGCTCCCACAATGAGCAGTTCTTC. Translated, it gives CASSLAHSSHNEQFF. The chain combines TRBV5-5 with TRBJ2-1; D not resolved. The CDR3 consists of 15 residues. Germline assignment: CDR1 SGHKS and CDR2 YYEKEE (reference sequence).